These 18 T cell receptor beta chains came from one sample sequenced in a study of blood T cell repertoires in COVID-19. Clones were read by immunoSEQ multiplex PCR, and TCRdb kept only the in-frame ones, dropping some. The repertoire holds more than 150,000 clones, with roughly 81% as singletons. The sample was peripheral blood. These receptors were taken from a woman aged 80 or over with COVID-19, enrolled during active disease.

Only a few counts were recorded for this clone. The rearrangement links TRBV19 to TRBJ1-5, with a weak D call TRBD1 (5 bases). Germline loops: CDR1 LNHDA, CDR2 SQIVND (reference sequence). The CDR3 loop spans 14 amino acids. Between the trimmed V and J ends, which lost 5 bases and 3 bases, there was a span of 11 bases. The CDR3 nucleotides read TGTGCCAGTAGTTTGCAGGGTAACAATCAGCCCCAGCATTTT. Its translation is CASSLQGNNQPQHF.

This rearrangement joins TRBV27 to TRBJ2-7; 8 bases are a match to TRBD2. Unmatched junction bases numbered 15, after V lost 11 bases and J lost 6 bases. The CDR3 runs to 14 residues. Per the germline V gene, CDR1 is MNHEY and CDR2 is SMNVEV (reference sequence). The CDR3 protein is CASAVGSGIPEQYF. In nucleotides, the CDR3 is TGTGCCTCAGCCGTAGGTAGCGGGATTCCCGAGCAGTACTTC.

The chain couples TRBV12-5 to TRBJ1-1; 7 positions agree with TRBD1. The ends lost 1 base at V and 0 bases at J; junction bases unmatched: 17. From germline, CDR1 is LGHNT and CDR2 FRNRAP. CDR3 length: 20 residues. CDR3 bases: TGTGCTAGTGGTTTGGGACAGGGTGAGTATCCGAAAAAGATGAACACTGAAGCTTTCTTT. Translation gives CASGLGQGEYPKKMNTEAFF. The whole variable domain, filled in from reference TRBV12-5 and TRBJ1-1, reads DARVTQTPRHKVTEMGQEVTMRCQPILGHNTVFWYRQTMMQGLELLAYFRNRAPLDDSGMPKDRFSAEMPDATLATLKIQPSEPRDSAVYFCASGLGQGEYPKKMNTEAFFGQGTRLTVV.

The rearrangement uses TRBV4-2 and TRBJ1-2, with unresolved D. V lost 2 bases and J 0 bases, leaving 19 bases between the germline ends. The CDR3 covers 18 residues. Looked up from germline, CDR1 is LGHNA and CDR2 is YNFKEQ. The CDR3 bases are TGTGCCAGCAGCCAATCCGCCTTTACAGTCCCCTCTAACTATGGCTACACCTTC. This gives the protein CASSQSAFTVPSNYGYTF.

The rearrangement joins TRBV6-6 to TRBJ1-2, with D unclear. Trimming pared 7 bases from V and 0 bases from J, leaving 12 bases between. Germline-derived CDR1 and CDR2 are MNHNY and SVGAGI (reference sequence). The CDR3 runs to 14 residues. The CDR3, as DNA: TGTGCCAGCAATTCCTATACTACTAACTATGGCTACACCTTC. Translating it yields CASNSYTTNYGYTF.

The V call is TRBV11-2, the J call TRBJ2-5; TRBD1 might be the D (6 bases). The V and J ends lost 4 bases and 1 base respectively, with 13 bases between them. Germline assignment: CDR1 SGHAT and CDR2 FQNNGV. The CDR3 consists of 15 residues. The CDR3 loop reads CASSYRADSQETQYF. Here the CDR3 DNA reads TGTGCCAGCAGCTACCGCGCGGACAGCCAAGAGACCCAGTACTTC.

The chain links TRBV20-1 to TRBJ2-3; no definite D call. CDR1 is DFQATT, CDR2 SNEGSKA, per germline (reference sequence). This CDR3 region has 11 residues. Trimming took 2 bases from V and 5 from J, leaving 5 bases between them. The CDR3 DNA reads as TGCAGTGCTAGACTCGGAGATACGCAGTATTTT. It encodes CSARLGDTQYF.

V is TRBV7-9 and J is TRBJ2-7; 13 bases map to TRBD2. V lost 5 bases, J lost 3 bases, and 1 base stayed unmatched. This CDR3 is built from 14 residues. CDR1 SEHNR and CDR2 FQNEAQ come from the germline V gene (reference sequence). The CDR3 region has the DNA TGTGCCAGCAGCCGGACTAGCGGGGGCTACGAGCAGTACTTC. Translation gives CASSRTSGGYEQYF.

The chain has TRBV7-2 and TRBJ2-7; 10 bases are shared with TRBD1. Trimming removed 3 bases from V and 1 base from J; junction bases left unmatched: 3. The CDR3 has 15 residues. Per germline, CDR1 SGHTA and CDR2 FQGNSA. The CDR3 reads CASSLTGGSSYEQYF. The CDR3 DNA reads TGTGCCAGCAGCTTGACAGGGGGCAGTTCCTACGAGCAGTACTTC.

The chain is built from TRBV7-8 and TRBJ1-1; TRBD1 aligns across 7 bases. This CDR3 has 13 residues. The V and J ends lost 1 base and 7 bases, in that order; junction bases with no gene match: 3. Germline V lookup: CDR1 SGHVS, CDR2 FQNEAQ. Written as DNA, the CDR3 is TGTGCCAGCAGCTTAGACAGGGGCAATGAAGCTTTCTTT. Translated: CASSLDRGNEAFF.

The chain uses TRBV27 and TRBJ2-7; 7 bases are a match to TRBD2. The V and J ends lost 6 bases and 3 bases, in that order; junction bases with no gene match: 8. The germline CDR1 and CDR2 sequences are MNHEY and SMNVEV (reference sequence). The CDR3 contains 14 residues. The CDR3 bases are TGTGCCAGCAGCCCGACGGGGGGTGTCTACGAGCAGTACTTC. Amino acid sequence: CASSPTGGVYEQYF.

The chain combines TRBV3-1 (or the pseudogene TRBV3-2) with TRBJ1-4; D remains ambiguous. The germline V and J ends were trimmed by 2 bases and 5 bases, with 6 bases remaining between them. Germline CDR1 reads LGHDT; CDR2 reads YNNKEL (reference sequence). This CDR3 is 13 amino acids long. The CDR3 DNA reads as TGTGCCAGCAGCCAACAAGCAAATGAAAAACTGTTTTTT. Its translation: CASSQQANEKLFF.

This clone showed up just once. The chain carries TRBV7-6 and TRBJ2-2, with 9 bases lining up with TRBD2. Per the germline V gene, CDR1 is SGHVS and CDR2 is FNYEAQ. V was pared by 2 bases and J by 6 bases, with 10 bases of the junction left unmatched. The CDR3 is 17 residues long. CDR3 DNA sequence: TGTGCCAGCAGCTTAATGTTAGCGGGAGTCGGCTCCGGGGAGCTGTTTTTT. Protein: CASSLMLAGVGSGELFF.

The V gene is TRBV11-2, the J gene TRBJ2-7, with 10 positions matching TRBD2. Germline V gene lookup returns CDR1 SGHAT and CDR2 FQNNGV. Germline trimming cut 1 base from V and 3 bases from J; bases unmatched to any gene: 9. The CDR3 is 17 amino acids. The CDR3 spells CASSLGPSGGQFYEQYF. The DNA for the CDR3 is TGTGCCAGCAGCTTAGGGCCTAGCGGGGGCCAGTTCTACGAGCAGTACTTC.

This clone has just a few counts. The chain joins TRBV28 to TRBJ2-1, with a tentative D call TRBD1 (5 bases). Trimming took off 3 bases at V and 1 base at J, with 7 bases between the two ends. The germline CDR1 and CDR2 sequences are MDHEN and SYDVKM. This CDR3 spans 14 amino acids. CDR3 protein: CASSLGRSYNEQFF. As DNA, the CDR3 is TGTGCCAGCAGTTTGGGGCGGTCCTACAATGAGCAGTTCTTC.

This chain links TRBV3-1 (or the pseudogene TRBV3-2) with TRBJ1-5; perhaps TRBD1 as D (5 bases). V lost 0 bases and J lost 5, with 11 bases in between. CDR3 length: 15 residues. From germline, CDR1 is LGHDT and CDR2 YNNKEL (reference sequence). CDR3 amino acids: CASSQDSGRDQPQHF. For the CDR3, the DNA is TGTGCCAGCAGCCAAGATTCGGGCAGGGATCAGCCCCAGCATTTT.

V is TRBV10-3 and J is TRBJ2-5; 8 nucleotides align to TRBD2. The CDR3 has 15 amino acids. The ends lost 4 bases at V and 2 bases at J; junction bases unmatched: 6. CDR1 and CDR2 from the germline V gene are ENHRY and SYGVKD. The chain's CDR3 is CAISGKVAGQETQYF. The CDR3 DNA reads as TGTGCCATCAGTGGGAAAGTAGCGGGGCAAGAGACCCAGTACTTC.

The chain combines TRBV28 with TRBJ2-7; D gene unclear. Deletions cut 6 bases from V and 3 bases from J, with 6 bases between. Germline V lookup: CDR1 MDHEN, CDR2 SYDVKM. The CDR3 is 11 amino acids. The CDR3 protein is CASSPRYEQYF. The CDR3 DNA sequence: TGTGCCAGCAGCCCCCGCTACGAGCAGTACTTC.